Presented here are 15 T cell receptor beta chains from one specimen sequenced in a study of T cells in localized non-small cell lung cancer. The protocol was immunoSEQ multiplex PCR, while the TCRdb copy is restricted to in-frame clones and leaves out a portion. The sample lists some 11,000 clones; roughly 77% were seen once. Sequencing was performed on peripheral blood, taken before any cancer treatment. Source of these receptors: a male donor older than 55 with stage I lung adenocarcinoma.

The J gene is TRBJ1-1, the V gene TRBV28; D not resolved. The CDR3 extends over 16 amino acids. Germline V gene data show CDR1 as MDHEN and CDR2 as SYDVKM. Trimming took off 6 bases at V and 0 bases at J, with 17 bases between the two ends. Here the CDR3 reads CASRTLQRGLNTEAFF. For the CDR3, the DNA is TGTGCCAGCAGAACCCTACAAAGAGGGTTGAACACTGAAGCTTTCTTT.

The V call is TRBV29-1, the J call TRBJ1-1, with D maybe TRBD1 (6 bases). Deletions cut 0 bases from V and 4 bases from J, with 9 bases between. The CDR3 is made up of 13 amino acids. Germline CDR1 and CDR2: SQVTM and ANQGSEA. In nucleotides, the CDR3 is TGCAGCGTTGAAGATCGAGGGGGCACTGAAGCTTTCTTT. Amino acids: CSVEDRGGTEAFF.

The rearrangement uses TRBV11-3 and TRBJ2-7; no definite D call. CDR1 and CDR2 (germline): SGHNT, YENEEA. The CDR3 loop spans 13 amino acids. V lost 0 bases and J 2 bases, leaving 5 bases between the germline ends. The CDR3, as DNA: TGTGCCAGCAGCTTAGAGGAAACCTACGAGCAGTACTTC. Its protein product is CASSLEETYEQYF.

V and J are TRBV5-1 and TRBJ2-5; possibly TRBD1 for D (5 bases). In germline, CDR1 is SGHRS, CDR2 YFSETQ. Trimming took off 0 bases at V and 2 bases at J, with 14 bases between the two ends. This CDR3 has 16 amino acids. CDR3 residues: CASSLVRTLPQETQYF. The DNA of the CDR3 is TGCGCCAGCAGCTTGGTTAGGACATTGCCTCAAGAGACCCAGTACTTC.

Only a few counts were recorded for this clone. The CDR3 nucleotides read TGTGCCAGCAGTCCTGAGGTGGGGACCCAGTACTTC. It codes for CASSPEVGTQYF. The J gene is TRBJ2-5, the V gene TRBV2; D not certain. With 5 bases removed from V and 7 bases from J, the gap between germline ends came to 11 bases. Germline CDR1 SNHLY, CDR2 FYNNEI. The CDR3 has 12 residues. Full variable domain (rest looked up from reference TRBV2 and TRBJ2-5): EPEVTQTPSHQVTQMGQEVILRCVPISNHLYFYWYRQILGQKVEFLVSFYNNEISEKSEIFDDQFSVERPDGSNFTLKIRSTKLEDSAMYFCASSPEVGTQYFGPGTRLLVL.

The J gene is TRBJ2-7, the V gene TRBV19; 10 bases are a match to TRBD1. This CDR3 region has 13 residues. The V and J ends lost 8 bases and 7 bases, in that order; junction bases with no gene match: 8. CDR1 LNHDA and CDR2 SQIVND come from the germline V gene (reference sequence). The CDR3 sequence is CASGPGQGGEQYF. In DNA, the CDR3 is TGTGCCAGTGGTCCCGGACAGGGGGGGGAGCAGTACTTC. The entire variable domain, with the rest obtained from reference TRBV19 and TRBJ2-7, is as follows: DGGITQSPKYLFRKEGQNVTLSCEQNLNHDAMYWYRQDPGQGLRLIYYSQIVNDFQKGDIAEGYSVSREKKESFPLTVTSAQKNPTAFYLCASGPGQGGEQYFGPGTRLTVT.

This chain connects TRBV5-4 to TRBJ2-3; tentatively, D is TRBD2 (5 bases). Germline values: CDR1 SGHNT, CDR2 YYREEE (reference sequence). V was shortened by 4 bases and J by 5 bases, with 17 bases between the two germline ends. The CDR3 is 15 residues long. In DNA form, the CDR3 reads TGTGCCAGCAGCCCCAGGCTTAGCCGGGAAGATACGCAGTATTTT. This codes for CASSPRLSREDTQYF.

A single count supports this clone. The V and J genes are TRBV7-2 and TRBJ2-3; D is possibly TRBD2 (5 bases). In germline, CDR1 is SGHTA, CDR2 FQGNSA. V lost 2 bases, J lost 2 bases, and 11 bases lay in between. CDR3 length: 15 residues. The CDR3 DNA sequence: TGTGCCAGCAGCTTATCCGGACTCACCACAGATACGCAGTATTTT. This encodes CASSLSGLTTDTQYF.

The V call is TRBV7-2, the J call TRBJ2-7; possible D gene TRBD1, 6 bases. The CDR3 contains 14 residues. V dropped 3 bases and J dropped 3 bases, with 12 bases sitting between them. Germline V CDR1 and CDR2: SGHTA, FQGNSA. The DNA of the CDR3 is TGTGCCAGCAGCTTCACGACAGGAAACTACGAGCAGTACTTC. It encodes CASSFTTGNYEQYF.

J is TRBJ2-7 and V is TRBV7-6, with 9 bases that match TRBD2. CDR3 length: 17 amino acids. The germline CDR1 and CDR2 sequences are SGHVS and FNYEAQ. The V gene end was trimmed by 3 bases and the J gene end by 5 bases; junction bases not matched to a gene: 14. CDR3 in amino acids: CASSFLRGRGTSHEQYF. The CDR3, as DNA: TGTGCCAGCAGCTTCTTGAGGGGGAGAGGGACTAGCCACGAGCAGTACTTC.

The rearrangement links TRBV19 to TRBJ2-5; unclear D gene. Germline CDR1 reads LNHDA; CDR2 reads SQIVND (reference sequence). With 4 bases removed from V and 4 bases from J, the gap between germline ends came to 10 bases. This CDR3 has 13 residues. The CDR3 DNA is TGTGCCAGTAGTACAGACGGTGGAGAGACCCAGTACTTC. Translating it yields CASSTDGGETQYF.

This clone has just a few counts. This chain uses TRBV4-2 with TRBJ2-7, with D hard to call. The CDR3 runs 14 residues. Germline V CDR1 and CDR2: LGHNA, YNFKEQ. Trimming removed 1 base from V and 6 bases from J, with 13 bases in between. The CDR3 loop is CASSQVDSESEQYF. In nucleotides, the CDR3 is TGTGCCAGCAGCCAAGTAGACTCCGAGAGCGAGCAGTACTTC.

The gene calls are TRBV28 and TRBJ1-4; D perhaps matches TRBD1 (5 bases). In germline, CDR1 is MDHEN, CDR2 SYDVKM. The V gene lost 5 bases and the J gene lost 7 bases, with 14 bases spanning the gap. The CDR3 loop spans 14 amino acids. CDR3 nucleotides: TGTGCCAGCAGTCGGGGGGGGAAGGGTGAAAAACTGTTTTTT. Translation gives CASSRGGKGEKLFF.

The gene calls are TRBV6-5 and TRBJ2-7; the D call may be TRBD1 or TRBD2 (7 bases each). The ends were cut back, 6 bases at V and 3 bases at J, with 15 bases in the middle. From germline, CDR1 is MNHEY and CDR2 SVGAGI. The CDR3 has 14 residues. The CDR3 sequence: CASSQGGGGYEQYF. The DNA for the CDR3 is TGTGCCAGCAGCCAGGGAGGGGGCGGCTACGAGCAGTACTTC.

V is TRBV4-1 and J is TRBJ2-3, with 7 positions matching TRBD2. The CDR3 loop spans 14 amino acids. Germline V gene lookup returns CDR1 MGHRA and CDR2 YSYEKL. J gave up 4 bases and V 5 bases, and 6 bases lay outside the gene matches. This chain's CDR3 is CASSKTGRADTQYF. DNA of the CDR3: TGCGCCAGCAGCAAAACGGGGAGGGCAGATACGCAGTATTTT.